This TCR beta chain was captured by sequencing in a study of beta chain features in type 1 diabetes listed by TCRdb under 2018. A note on the overall study: Patients and healthy donors did not differ in mean age, gender distribution, total cell number or subset yield. A total of about 100,000,000 sorted cells were examined across all samples, and RNA yield correlated strongly with the number of cells per subset. The study compared the TCRB repertoires of sorted circulating CD4+ T cell subsets in recently diagnosed type 1 diabetes patients with those in matched healthy donors. Regulatory and stem cell-like memory subsets were obtained from only 8 patients and about 8 healthy donors, while naive and central memory subsets were obtained from all 30 or so donors.

The investigation overall reported the following: Fewer insertions and more nucleotide deletions at VDJ recombination sites were observed in patients with type 1 diabetes, implying thymic rearrangement abnormalities. Because the HLA sub-analyses included only small numbers of individuals, any influence of HLA type on TCRB rearrangement was left unresolved. In all four CD4+ subsets, TCRB CDR3 length was moderately but significantly shorter in type 1 diabetes patients. Because cDNA was sequenced instead of genomic DNA, highly expressing activated cells could be over-represented, though the groups showed no difference in activation or CD3 levels. Naive, central memory and regulatory TCRB repertoires appeared to be more alike among patients than among healthy donors. PCR may preferentially amplify shorter templates, but because patient and control samples were amplified and corrected together, any resulting skew would affect both groups equally.

All of the isolated RNA was reverse transcribed with the High Capacity cDNA Reverse Transcription Kit, so expressed TCRB transcripts were sequenced. Deep immunoSEQ sequencing was performed on naive, central memory and regulatory T cell samples, with an average of about 3.6 million total reads per sample. After sorted cells were lysed in RLT buffer, RNA was extracted with DNase-treated RNeasy Micro or Mini kits, with the choice depending on cell number. To prevent cross-contamination, each cell subset was processed individually, whereas patient and healthy donor samples were processed jointly. Using the immunoSEQ multiplex PCR, TCRB sequences were amplified from cDNA into 87-bp fragments spanning the CDR3 region. Sequencing of the amplicons was done on the Illumina HiSeq platform. The authors' analysis ran thus. Synthetic template baselines were used to correct PCR bias computationally, reads within Hamming distance 2 were collapsed, and singletons that could not be merged were discarded. Reads were aligned against IMGT to assign V, D and J genes, CDR3 length and insertions or deletions at six rearrangement sites. Clonotype counts were normalized to sorted cell number within each subset before computing true diversity and Gini coefficients with the tcR R package. Repertoire sharing was quantified using the overlap coefficient calculated on TCRB nucleotide sequences. TCRdb mirrors the immuneACCESS table, restricted to in-frame sequences. Some clones are absent from its copies; in checked studies, under half trace to an unresolved V gene, and the reason for the others is unknown. V and J calls and clone size are copied from that table; D and trimming were computed from the DNA. For this sample there are more than 130,000 clones; 6.9% appear just once. The top ten clones comprise about 1.4% of the sample.

V is cut by 3 bases and J by 0 bases, and the space between the germline ends is 6 bases. CDR1 and CDR2 are read off the germline V gene as MDHEN and SYDVKM. Counted from cysteine to phenylalanine, this CDR3 has 15 amino acids. This entry keeps only the CDR3 DNA: 45 bases, framed from base 1. Details on this clone: Its antigen target is currently unknown. No much larger clonotype is one base removed from it; base qualities were not supplied.

Each donor gave one peripheral blood draw, averaging approximately 0.12 L, which was collected into heparinised tubes. Naive, central memory, regulatory and stem cell-like memory CD4+ T cells were sorted on a BD FACSAria II using a panel including CD45RO, CCR7, CD25, CD127, CD95 and CD27. A purity above 98% was achieved for all sorted populations. PBMCs were separated immediately by Lymphoprep density gradient centrifugation and were stained directly, without being cultured. Samples were stained and sorted in pairs, with one healthy donor and one patient per experiment, so that batch effects were minimized.

The receptor comes from a woman aged 30 to 39 in good health. The chain is assembled from TRBV28 and TRBJ2-6; a tentative D match to TRBD2 spans 5 bases. Sequencing was carried out using central memory CD4+ T cells from blood. The nucleotide sequence is given as TGTGCCAGCAGTTTGGAGGACTCTGGGGCCAACGTCCTGACTTTC. Translated, this is CASSLEDSGANVLTF. The variable domain in full, with residues beyond the CDR3 obtained from the reference TRBV28 and TRBJ2-6 genes, is DVKVTQSSRYLVKRTGEKVFLECVQDMDHENMFWYRQDPGLGLRLIYFSYDVKMKEKGDIPEGYSVSREKKERFSLILESASTNQTSMYLCASSLEDSGANVLTFGAGSRLTVL.